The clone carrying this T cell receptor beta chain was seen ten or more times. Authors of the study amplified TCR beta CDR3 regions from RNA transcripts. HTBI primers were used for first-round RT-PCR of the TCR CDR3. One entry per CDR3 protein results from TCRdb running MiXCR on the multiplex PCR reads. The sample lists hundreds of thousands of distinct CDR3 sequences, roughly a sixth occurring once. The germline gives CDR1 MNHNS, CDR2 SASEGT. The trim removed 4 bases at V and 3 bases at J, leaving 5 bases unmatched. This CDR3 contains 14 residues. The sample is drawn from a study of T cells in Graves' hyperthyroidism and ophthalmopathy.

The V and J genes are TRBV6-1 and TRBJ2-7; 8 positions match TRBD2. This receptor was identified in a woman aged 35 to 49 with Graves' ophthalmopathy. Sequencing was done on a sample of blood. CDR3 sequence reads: CASSAAGGNYEQYF. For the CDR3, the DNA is TGTGCCAGCAGTGCGGCGGGAGGCAACTACGAGCAGTACTTC.